This T cell receptor (beta chain) is from a study of T-cell reconstitution after alpha-beta-depleted transplantation in children. Germline values: CDR1 SQVTM, CDR2 ANQGSEA. This CDR3 is built from 12 residues. V was clipped by 4 bases and J by 3 bases, with 9 bases between them. Preparation of the TCRbeta library used unique molecular identifiers. In TCRdb, the PCR reads were re-called with MiXCR into one record per CDR3 protein. In the table there are 500,000 to 750,000 distinct CDR3 sequences, around 13% of which are singletons. This receptor was taken from a male patient younger than 18 who had a stem cell transplant for acute myeloid leukemia, so the T cells may come from the graft donor. The chain is built from TRBV29-1 and TRBJ2-5; the D gene could be TRBD1 or TRBD2 (5 bases each). The sequences come from PBMCs, mostly from graft donor cells, collected 360 days after TCRalphabeta/CD19-depleted stem cell transplant. CDR3 sequence (DNA): TGCAGCGTTGCCGGGGCTAAAGAGACCCAGTACTTC. This codes for CSVAGAKETQYF.